The 9 T cell receptor beta chains listed next were all sequenced from one sample in a study of blood T cell repertoires in COVID-19. This table comes from immunoSEQ multiplex PCR, and its TCRdb copy is limited to in-frame clones, with some not included. The table has over 200,000 clones, 87% seen once; the top ten hold 1.5% to 2%. The sequencing sample was made of peripheral blood. The receptors were gathered from a man aged 35-49 years with active or convalescent COVID-19.

This chain links TRBV28 with TRBJ1-1, with 9 bases identical to TRBD1. The CDR3 is 15 amino acids. Germline V gene data show CDR1 as MDHEN and CDR2 as SYDVKM. The trim removed 4 bases at V and 1 base at J, leaving 4 bases unmatched. CDR3 nucleotide sequence: TGTGCCAGCAGTTCGGACAGGGGCCGGAACACTGAAGCTTTCTTT. Translating gives CASSSDRGRNTEAFF.

With respect to this clone: At one boundary the junction diverges from the germline segment, which might be a read error. V and J are TRBV7-7 and TRBJ2-1, with 7 positions matching TRBD1. Germline V CDR1 and CDR2: SSHAT, FNYEAQ (reference sequence). This CDR3 has 16 amino acids. The CDR3 is CASSPGEKGAGNEQFF. In DNA form, the CDR3 reads TGTGCTAGCAGCCCGGGCGAGAAGGGGGCCGGCAATGAGCAGTTCTTC.

This chain connects TRBV4-1 to TRBJ1-1; a possible D gene is TRBD1 (6 bases). The CDR3 consists of 14 residues. The V gene's germline CDR1 is MGHRA and CDR2 YSYEKL. With 6 bases removed from V and 0 bases from J, the gap between germline ends came to 11 bases. The CDR3 here is CASRRTVMNTEAFF. CDR3 sequence (DNA): TGCGCCAGCAGGCGGACAGTTATGAACACTGAAGCTTTCTTT.

The gene calls are TRBV5-5 and TRBJ1-1; 9 nucleotides line up with TRBD1. The J segment lost 5 bases and the V segment lost 1 base, leaving 6 bases of the junction unmatched. Germline lookup yields CDR1 SGHKS and CDR2 YYEKEE (reference sequence). The CDR3 length is 15 residues. CDR3 in amino acids: CASSLQQQGATEAFF. DNA of the CDR3: TGTGCCAGCAGCTTGCAACAACAGGGGGCTACTGAAGCTTTCTTT.

This chain uses TRBV5-1 with TRBJ1-3; a possible D gene is TRBD1 (6 bases). The CDR3 length is 13 residues. Deletions cut 6 bases from V and 9 bases from J, with 16 bases between. The germline V gene has CDR1 SGHRS and CDR2 YFSETQ. The CDR3 DNA is TGCGCCAGCACGGCAGGGGAAGGTAGCACCATATATTTT. Translating gives CASTAGEGSTIYF.

The V gene is TRBV24-1, the J gene TRBJ2-3; weak D call: TRBD2 (6 bases). Germline lookup yields CDR1 KGHDR and CDR2 SFDVKD. The germline V and J ends were trimmed by 3 bases and 2 bases, with 14 bases remaining between them. The CDR3 sequence is 16 residues long. The chain's CDR3 is CATSDPEAGHTDTQYF. Written as DNA, the CDR3 is TGTGCCACCAGTGATCCGGAAGCGGGCCACACAGATACGCAGTATTTT.

To note about this clone: One end of the junction is discordant with germline, which a read error may explain. The gene calls are TRBV2 and TRBJ2-6, with a weak D call TRBD1 (6 bases). CDR1 and CDR2 from the germline V gene are SNHLY and FYNNEI. The CDR3 is 13 amino acids. The CDR3 DNA reads as TGTGTCAGCAAGGGGGCTGGGGCCAACGTCCTGACTTTC. This encodes CVSKGAGANVLTF.

This chain connects TRBV2 to TRBJ2-2; D gene unclear. Germline loops: CDR1 SNHLY, CDR2 FYNNEI. The CDR3 contains 13 residues. V was clipped by 4 bases and J by 2 bases, with 5 bases between them. As DNA, the CDR3 is TGTGCCAGCAGTGGGGCTAACACCGGGGAGCTGTTTTTT. This translates into CASSGANTGELFF.

V gene TRBV18 combines with J gene TRBJ1-1, with D perhaps TRBD1 (6 bases). Germline CDR1 is KGHSH and CDR2 is LQKENI. The V gene lost 0 bases and the J gene lost 6 bases, with 17 bases spanning the gap. The CDR3 totals 16 residues. The DNA for the CDR3 is TGTGCCAGCTCACCACCGAAGGGGGTAGGCGGACCTGAAGCTTTCTTT. Amino acids: CASSPPKGVGGPEAFF.